This paragraph covers one T cell receptor beta chain sequence. This clone has only one observation. The antigen this receptor binds is unknown. No per-base quality is available; no much larger clone lies one base away. The CDR3 regions of human TCRbeta chains were subjected to immunosequencing. The study's processing was this. TCRs in the repertoires were compared against a reference library of SARS-CoV-2-specific TCRs that had been generated with the MIRA antigen-specificity platform. Breadth was defined as the fraction of unique TCRs that were SARS-CoV-2-associated, and depth was defined as the fraction of total T cells that were SARS-CoV-2-associated. Using the MIRA data, each spike-specific TCR was assigned both to the spike region to which the TCR was reactive and to a CD4 or CD8 class. Log10-transformed breadth and depth values were compared by one-way ANOVA with Sidak's multiple comparisons tests. TCRdb's version of the immuneACCESS table is confined to in-frame rearrangements and falls short of the full clone set. An unresolved V gene accounts for under half of the shortfall where checked; the remainder is of unknown origin. Clone size and V and J calls were adopted from that table, with D and trimming inferred from the DNA. The sample includes 100,000 to 140,000 clones, with around nine tenths observed a single time. The ten largest make up 5% to 8% of the sample.

The sample belongs to a study of T cell responses to AZD1222 COVID-19 vaccine (dated by TCRdb to about 2021). Study-wide context: TCR sequencing was performed for 230 to 250 trial participants, of whom around 200 were given two doses of AZD1222 and around 25 were given two doses of MenACWY control vaccine. Enrollment into the trials was organized by age into subgroups of 18-55, 56-69 and 70-plus years, and those subgroups contained about 160, 30 and 59 TCR-sequenced participants, respectively. The investigation overall reported the following: Because no day 14 peak-response samples were available, repertoires were characterized only after the peak T cell response. Vaccine-associated CD4 TCRs spanned the whole spike protein, with dominant responses in regions 160-218 and 743-854. A significant rise in spike-specific TCR breadth and depth was observed after two AZD1222 doses relative to day 0 and relative to MenACWY recipients. Reportedly, close to half of the unique spike-specific TCRs recognized epitopes lying outside the regions that are mutated in the B.1.351 and B.1.1.7 variants. Most participants were white British and females outnumbered males, and the authors suggested that clonal diversity may have been underestimated. Conclusions about previously exposed vaccinees are limited, since just five to seven AZD1222 recipients were seropositive for SARS-CoV-2 at baseline. The 56-69-year group was small, and its depth increase did not reach significance, likely because of low power.

According to the study, the label for this sample's time point signals: about 28 days (+/-7) after the second vaccine dose. Because spike-specific TCR depth and breadth did not differ between the two schedules, AZD1222 recipients who got a second dose at roughly 4 weeks were pooled with those who got a second dose at roughly 12 weeks. Samples from vaccinated people were obtained from the UK trials COV001 and COV002, which included a single-blind randomized controlled phase 2/3 trial of AZD1222 (ChAdOx1 nCoV-19) in healthy adults. For TCRbeta chain sequencing, PBMC samples from trial participants were taken at day 0 and at day 28 after the second dose. CDR1 and CDR2 are read off the germline V gene (reference sequence) as LNHDA and SQIVND. Trimming accounts for 7 bases at V and 2 bases at J, while the number of junction bases matched to no gene is 8. Taken from cysteine to phenylalanine, the CDR3 has 15 residues. Left in the record is the CDR3 DNA by itself, 45 bases read in frame from the first base.

The starting material was peripheral blood, obtained 28 days after the second AZD1222 dose. The clonotype was recovered from an adult who received the AZD1222 COVID-19 vaccine. The rearrangement combines TRBV19 with TRBJ1-3, and 7 junction bases match TRBD1. The DNA sequence follows: TGTGCCAGTACCCGGGACAGCGGGCCTGGAAACACCATATATTTT. This is translated as CASTRDSGPGNTIYF.